These T cell receptor beta chains were read from a single sample in a study of cytotoxic CD8 clonotypes in ibrutinib-treated CLL. Assay: immunoSEQ multiplex PCR; the TCRdb copy retains only in-frame clones and omits some. The data hold 97,000 or so clones, with 70% to 80% observed a single time. Sample: PBMCs, taken after 12 months of ibrutinib treatment. These TCRs come from a human donor with chronic lymphocytic leukemia. Each CDR3 is given with its conserved first and last residue. Clone size is stated in some rows and not others, as once, few, many or a class when expanded.

V gene | clone size | CDR3 protein
TRBV2 | few | CASSYGQNQPQHF
TRBV29-1 | once | CSGRILNRGTDTQYF
TRBV7-2 | . | CASSSTGTGRDEQYF
TRBV7-3 | . | CASSLPLRATTQYF
TRBV10-2 | . | CASSPATYEQYF
TRBV7-3 | . | CASSLGTYNSPLHF
TRBV5-1 | . | CASSLAGSSYQPQHF
TRBV28 | once | CASSTANYGYTF
TRBV6-4 | few | CASSERSSGPELLFF
TRBV18 | . | CASSRGNEKLFF
TRBV5-1 | . | CASSSTGEETQYF
TRBV11-2 | . | CASSPTGTDYGYTF
TRBV10-1 | . | CASRFPGTQYF
TRBV5-1 | . | CASSPGSPHGYTF
TRBV5-1 | . | CASSLEGPGDTIYF
TRBV18 | . | CASSRTSGGASDTQYF
TRBV30 | . | CAWSPRQGREQYF
TRBV7-8 | . | CASSLEGTAQETQYF
TRBV7-2 | . | CASSLAMTGSSYNEQFF
TRBV5-1 | . | CASSLDPGGLNTEAFF
TRBV19 | . | CASSMFGSGTSNTGELFF
TRBV25-1 | . | CASKETGNYGYTF
TRBV18 | . | CASSPTYNEQFF
TRBV11-1 | once | CASSAGTGAYNEQFF
TRBV2 | . | CASSVWGQGGNSPLHF
TRBV27 | once | CASSLIPGADTQYF
TRBV19 | . | CASSNGGNTEAFF
TRBV7-3 | few | CASSSTATGELFF
TRBV28 | . | CATVGLTPATNSPLHF
TRBV10-3 | . | CAISGVAGGSIADTQYF
TRBV11-3 | . | CASSLTTNTGELFF
TRBV11-1 | . | CASSPRGGYTDTQYF
TRBV11-3 | . | CASSATYGTGKRYTF
TRBV5-1 | . | CASSSTTSGVNEQFF
TRBV28 | few | CASMPDRTLFLETQYF
TRBV10-1 | . | CASSEGQGYNEQFF
TRBV5-4 | . | CASSLGGMAGALYEQYF
TRBV6-4 | . | CASTRGGNSPLHF
TRBV7-2 | . | CASSLVWAGGADTQYF
TRBV2 | few | CASRTTGSKPYEQYF
TRBV7-8 | . | CASSPPGGFGYTF
TRBV7-6 | . | CASSSTPGPNSNQPQHF
TRBV2 | . | CASTVRWGKERAFF
TRBV6-6 | once | CASRTIAKNIQYF
TRBV28 | . | CASKGDPRETQYF
TRBV11-2 | . | CASSVGLAGGQETQYF
TRBV27 | . | CASSRTDRANGQYF
TRBV9 | . | CASSPRTSGGRETQYF
TRBV6-5 | once | CASSLAAGPVGTQYF
TRBV28 | . | CASRTLDRGRGQPQHF
TRBV7-6 | . | CASSLAETQYF